Below are 20 T cell receptor beta chains sequenced from a single sample in a study of blood T cell repertoires in COVID-19. TCRdb keeps only in-frame clones here, not all; method: immunoSEQ multiplex PCR. The sample consists of 40,000 or so clones, around four fifths of them appearing once. The sample consisted of peripheral blood. These receptors came from a man aged 45-60 years with active COVID-19.

V is TRBV18 and J is TRBJ1-1; D remains unclear. Germline loops: CDR1 KGHSH, CDR2 LQKENI. The germline V and J ends were trimmed by 3 bases and 4 bases, with 6 bases remaining between them. The CDR3 sequence is 12 residues long. CDR3 protein: CASSPKLTEAFF. The CDR3 DNA reads as TGTGCCAGCTCACCCAAACTCACTGAAGCTTTCTTT.

J is TRBJ2-3 and V is TRBV6-4, with a tentative D call TRBD2 (6 bases). Trimming took 4 bases from V and 1 from J, leaving 9 bases between them. Germline loops: CDR1 MRHNA, CDR2 SNTAGT. This CDR3 region has 14 residues. Here the CDR3 reads CASSAGGGTDTQYF. The CDR3, as DNA: TGTGCCAGCAGTGCCGGAGGGGGCACAGATACGCAGTATTTT.

The chain carries TRBV15 and TRBJ1-1, with 12 bases identical to TRBD1. This CDR3 comprises 17 residues. V shed 1 base, J shed 4 bases, and the junction held 7 bases outside the gene matches. Germline V gene sequence: CDR1 LNHNV, CDR2 YYDKDF (reference sequence). CDR3 bases: TGTGCCACCAGCAGAGTTCCGGGACAGGGGGCTAGCACTGAAGCTTTCTTT. It translates to CATSRVPGQGASTEAFF.

This chain uses TRBV19 with TRBJ2-1; D is possibly TRBD2 (5 bases). Germline lookup yields CDR1 LNHDA and CDR2 SQIVND (reference sequence). This CDR3 is 13 amino acids long. The germline V and J ends were trimmed by 3 bases and 6 bases, with 9 bases remaining between them. The CDR3 DNA sequence: TGTGCCAGTAGTATTCGGGGAGTCAATGAGCAGTTCTTC. Translated, it gives CASSIRGVNEQFF.

This clone was seen only once. The V call is TRBV6-5, the J call TRBJ1-1; 8 bases map to TRBD1. CDR3 length: 15 residues. V lost 5 bases to trimming and J lost 10 bases; unmatched junction nucleotides: 15. Looked up from germline, CDR1 is MNHEY and CDR2 is SVGAGI. Written as DNA, the CDR3 is TGTGCCAGCAGTCTAACCGGGACAGGCAATATTGGAGCTTTCTTT. It codes for CASSLTGTGNIGAFF.

This CDR3 reads CASSVDRGSEQYF. The CDR3 region has the DNA TGTGCCAGCAGCGTCGACAGGGGTTCAGAGCAGTACTTC. The chain couples TRBV7-3 to TRBJ2-7, with TRBD1 matching 8 bases. Germline-derived CDR1 and CDR2 are SGHTA and FQGTGA. There are 13 residues in the CDR3. V gave up 5 bases and J gave up 7 bases; unmatched junction bases: 7. Full variable domain (rest looked up from reference TRBV7-3 and TRBJ2-7): GAGVSQTPSNKVTEKGKYVELRCDPISGHTALYWYRQSLGQGPEFLIYFQGTGAADDSGLPNDRFFAVRPEGSVSTLKIQRTERGDSAVYLCASSVDRGSEQYFGPGTRLTVT.

This chain links TRBV5-5 with TRBJ1-1, with TRBD1 matching over 11 bases. The trim removed 0 bases at V and 10 bases at J, leaving 8 bases unmatched. Germline-derived CDR1 and CDR2 are SGHKS and YYEKEE (reference sequence). The CDR3 is 15 amino acids. As DNA, the CDR3 is TGTGCCAGCAGCTTGGTAGGACAGGGGGCGGATAGAGCTTTCTTT. Protein product: CASSLVGQGADRAFF.

This clone was counted between two and nine times. This chain uses TRBV7-6 with TRBJ2-2; 8 positions match TRBD1. Trimming took 6 bases from V and 5 from J; bases not matched to a gene: 8. Germline CDR1 is SGHVS and CDR2 is FNYEAQ. The CDR3 extends over 15 amino acids. CDR3 in amino acids: CASRLTGEPTGELFF. As DNA, the CDR3 is TGTGCCAGCAGATTGACAGGGGAGCCGACCGGGGAGCTGTTTTTT.

The CDR3 spells CASSYSSSSGGSSYNEQFF. The CDR3 coding sequence is TGTGCCAGCAGTTACTCGAGCTCTAGCGGGGGGAGCTCCTACAATGAGCAGTTCTTC. This chain joins TRBV6-2 or TRBV6-3 and TRBJ2-1, with 11 bases matching TRBD2. The trim removed 0 bases at V and 0 bases at J, leaving 7 bases unmatched. There are 19 residues in the CDR3. Per germline, CDR1 MNHEY and CDR2 SVGEGT.

This chain connects TRBV7-2 to TRBJ1-5; 8 bases match TRBD1. Per germline, CDR1 SGHTA and CDR2 FQGNSA. The CDR3 extends over 15 amino acids. V lost 6 bases and J lost 0; bases outside the gene matches: 4. The CDR3 is CASSLDRASNQPQHF. CDR3 DNA sequence: TGTGCCAGCAGTTTGGACAGGGCTAGCAATCAGCCCCAGCATTTT.

The chain employs TRBV9 and TRBJ1-1; D is unresolved. There are 15 residues in the CDR3. Trimming removed 6 bases from V and 1 base from J, with 16 bases in between. Germline CDR1 is SGDLS and CDR2 is YYNGEE. In nucleotides, the CDR3 is TGTGCCAGCATTGCCCTTTCGACACCGAACACTGAAGCTTTCTTT. The encoded protein is CASIALSTPNTEAFF.

The J gene is TRBJ2-7, the V gene TRBV18, with TRBD2 matching over 8 bases. Germline V gene lookup returns CDR1 KGHSH and CDR2 LQKENI. Unmatched junction bases numbered 7, after V lost 4 bases and J lost 2 bases. The CDR3 is 15 residues long. The CDR3 nucleotides are TGTGCCAGCTCACAGGGGAGCGGGGGAACCTACGAGCAGTACTTC. Translated, it gives CASSQGSGGTYEQYF.

The chain uses TRBV6-6 and TRBJ1-1; D remains ambiguous. Germline V gene sequence: CDR1 MNHNY, CDR2 SVGAGI (reference sequence). Trimming removed 2 bases at V and 1 base at J, with 5 bases between. This CDR3 contains 13 residues. The CDR3 nucleotides are TGTGCCAGCAGTTACCGCAGGAACACTGAAGCTTTCTTT. It translates to CASSYRRNTEAFF.

This chain connects TRBV14 to TRBJ2-5, with 8 bases aligning to TRBD2. The germline gives CDR1 SGHDN, CDR2 FVKESK. The CDR3 length is 15 residues. Losses at the gene ends were 0 bases for V and 5 bases for J; bases not matched to a gene: 5. CDR3 DNA sequence: TGTGCCAGCAGCCAAGAAGGGACTAGAGGGGAGACCCAGTACTTC. Translated, it gives CASSQEGTRGETQYF.

The V call is TRBV28, the J call TRBJ2-7; no clear D gene. Germline CDR1 reads MDHEN; CDR2 reads SYDVKM. The CDR3 consists of 11 residues. Between the trimmed V and J ends, which lost 6 bases and 2 bases, there was a span of 5 bases. CDR3 nucleotide sequence: TGTGCCAGCAGAACAGCCTACGAGCAGTACTTC. It encodes CASRTAYEQYF.

J is TRBJ2-2 and V is TRBV9; 7 positions agree with TRBD2. Trimming took 0 bases from V and 2 from J; bases not matched to a gene: 13. Germline loops: CDR1 SGDLS, CDR2 YYNGEE. The length of the CDR3 is 19 residues. The DNA of the CDR3 is TGTGCCAGCAGCGTAGGGCTGGGATTCGGCGGGAGAAACACCGGGGAGCTGTTTTTT. It codes for CASSVGLGFGGRNTGELFF.

The J gene is TRBJ1-1, the V gene TRBV29-1; D is possibly TRBD1 (5 bases). Trimming took off 5 bases at V and 1 base at J, with 11 bases between the two ends. Germline V gene lookup returns CDR1 SQVTM and CDR2 ANQGSEA. The CDR3 loop spans 13 amino acids. This chain's CDR3 is CSVTIRENTEAFF. Written as DNA, the CDR3 is TGCAGCGTTACGATCAGGGAGAACACTGAAGCTTTCTTT.

The chain links TRBV27 to TRBJ1-1; no definite D call. This CDR3 has 15 amino acids. Germline V gene lookup returns CDR1 MNHEY and CDR2 SMNVEV (reference sequence). The ends were cut back, 0 bases at V and 9 bases at J, with 17 bases in the middle. The CDR3 protein is CASSLSWQISFKAFF. The DNA for the CDR3 is TGTGCCAGCAGTTTATCGTGGCAGATCTCCTTTAAAGCTTTCTTT.

The chain has TRBV5-1 and TRBJ2-7; TRBD1 matches 8 bases. V dropped 5 bases and J dropped 2; count of bases not matched to a gene: 12. CDR1 SGHRS and CDR2 YFSETQ come from the germline V gene. CDR3 length equals 16 residues. As DNA, the CDR3 is TGCGCCAGCAGGAAAGCCGGGACAGGTTCCACCTACGAGCAGTACTTC. Residues: CASRKAGTGSTYEQYF. Drawing the rest from reference TRBV5-1 and TRBJ2-7, the complete variable domain is KAGVTQTPRYLIKTRGQQVTLSCSPISGHRSVSWYQQTPGQGLQFLFEYFSETQRNKGNFPGRFSGRQFSNSRSEMNVSTLELGDSALYLCASRKAGTGSTYEQYFGPGTRLTVT.

The genes are TRBV7-9 and TRBJ2-3; tentative D call: TRBD2 (6 bases). The CDR3 is 14 amino acids. Germline V gene lookup returns CDR1 SEHNR and CDR2 FQNEAQ (reference sequence). The CDR3 loop reads CALREGRGTDTQYF. In nucleotides, the CDR3 is TGTGCGCTTCGCGAGGGACGGGGGACAGATACGCAGTATTTT.